The 23 T cell receptor beta chains below come from one sample, sequenced in a study of blood T cell repertoires in COVID-19. Data came from immunoSEQ multiplex PCR; TCRdb stores just in-frame clones and leaves some out. The table lists around 390,000 clones, around nine tenths of them singletons. Specimen: PBMCs or T cells enriched from blood (not recorded which). The receptor source for this set is a woman in her forties or fifties who had recovered from COVID-19.

The chain carries TRBV12-2 and TRBJ1-2; the table names TRBD1, a call not compared with the DNA. TRBV12-2 represents a pseudogene. The CDR3 has 12 residues. This CDR3 is CASRTGANGYTF. The CDR3 nucleotides read TGTGCAAGTCGCACAGGGGCAAATGGCTACACCTTC.

This chain uses TRBV7-2 with TRBJ2-3; 9 bases align to TRBD2. The junction had 4 bases not matched to a gene; V was cut back by 5 bases and J by 4 bases. Germline loops: CDR1 SGHTA, CDR2 FQGNSA. The CDR3 consists of 14 residues. This chain's CDR3 is CASSPGLASDTQYF. The DNA for the CDR3 is TGTGCCAGCAGCCCGGGACTAGCATCAGATACGCAGTATTTT.

The chain has TRBV3-1 (or the pseudogene TRBV3-2) and TRBJ2-1, with TRBD2 matching over 9 bases. From germline, CDR1 is LGHDT and CDR2 YNNKEL (reference sequence). With 1 base clipped from V and 6 bases from J, the junction kept 4 bases outside the gene matches. This CDR3 spans 15 amino acids. CDR3 nucleotides: TGTGCCAGCAGCCAAGGAATAGCGGGGGCCAATGAGCAGTTCTTC. The encoded protein is CASSQGIAGANEQFF.

The chain links TRBV19 to TRBJ2-3; 11 nucleotides match TRBD2. Germline CDR1 LNHDA, CDR2 SQIVND (reference sequence). This CDR3 contains 17 residues. V shed 6 bases, J shed 1 base, and the junction held 9 bases outside the gene matches. The CDR3 nucleotides are TGTGCCAGTAGGAACTTAGCGGGGGGGCCTGGCACAGATACGCAGTATTTT. It codes for CASRNLAGGPGTDTQYF.

This clone was detected only a few times. V and J are TRBV7-9 and TRBJ2-7, with D possibly TRBD1 on 6 matching bases. The germline CDR1 and CDR2 sequences are SEHNR and FQNEAQ (reference sequence). This CDR3 is built from 12 residues. Trimming shortened V by 5 bases and J by 3 bases, and 8 bases separated the two germline ends. This CDR3 is CASSGQFYEQYF. As DNA, the CDR3 is TGTGCCAGCAGCGGACAGTTCTACGAGCAGTACTTC.

The CDR3 bases are TGTGCCAGCAGCCTACCAGGACAGGGTTCTGGCTACACCTTC. Amino acid sequence: CASSLPGQGSGYTF. J is TRBJ1-2 and V is TRBV3-1 (or the pseudogene TRBV3-2); 8 positions agree with TRBD1. CDR3 size: 14 residues. V shed 4 bases, J shed 7 bases, and the junction held 8 bases outside the gene matches. CDR1 LGHDT and CDR2 YNNKEL come from the germline V gene (reference sequence).

V usage is TRBV9 and J usage is TRBJ1-2; D might be TRBD1 (6 bases). Trimming took off 0 bases at V and 5 bases at J, with 20 bases between the two ends. Germline values: CDR1 SGDLS, CDR2 YYNGEE. The CDR3 runs 17 residues. The CDR3 region has the DNA TGTGCCAGCAGCGTAGATTCCTCACAGGGATCCGGGTATGGCTACACCTTC. Its protein product is CASSVDSSQGSGYGYTF.

The genes are TRBV7-9 and TRBJ2-6; perhaps TRBD2 as D (6 bases). The CDR3 has 17 amino acids. Trimming shortened V by 5 bases and J by 4 bases, and 18 bases separated the two germline ends. Germline assignment: CDR1 SEHNR and CDR2 FQNEAQ (reference sequence). CDR3: CASSPQHRGSGANVLTF. The CDR3 coding sequence is TGTGCCAGCAGCCCCCAACACCGGGGGTCGGGGGCCAACGTCCTGACTTTC.

V gene TRBV9 combines with J gene TRBJ2-5, with D tentatively TRBD1 (5 bases). The V gene's germline CDR1 is SGDLS and CDR2 YYNGEE. Trimming shortened V by 0 bases and J by 5 bases, and 17 bases separated the two germline ends. The CDR3 totals 16 residues. In DNA form, the CDR3 reads TGTGCCAGCAGCGTAGCCCCTGGGGCCTCGCCGGAGACCCAGTACTTC. Residues: CASSVAPGASPETQYF.

This rearrangement joins TRBV14 to TRBJ1-5; the D gene is possibly TRBD1 (5 bases). V lost 3 bases, J lost 7 bases, and 22 bases lay in between. This CDR3 has 17 residues. Germline CDR1 SGHDN, CDR2 FVKESK. CDR3 sequence reads: CASSQTSGTLMAQPQHF. In DNA form, the CDR3 reads TGTGCCAGCAGCCAGACATCGGGGACTCTTATGGCGCAGCCCCAGCATTTT.

The chain joins TRBV11-1 to TRBJ1-1, with D possibly TRBD1 on 6 matching bases. V lost 6 bases and J 1 base, leaving 15 bases between the germline ends. In germline, CDR1 is SGHAT, CDR2 FQDESV (reference sequence). The CDR3 is 15 residues long. CDR3 sequence: CASRPMGAGNTEAFF. The DNA for the CDR3 is TGTGCCAGCAGACCCATGGGGGCAGGGAACACTGAAGCTTTCTTT.

This chain joins TRBV12-3 or TRBV12-4 and TRBJ1-5, with 7 positions matching TRBD1. The V and J ends lost 6 bases and 5 bases, in that order; junction bases with no gene match: 4. The CDR3 totals 13 residues. The CDR3, as DNA: TGTGCCAGCAGGCCCGGACAGGATCAGCCCCAGCATTTT. It yields the protein CASRPGQDQPQHF.

The V gene is TRBV5-8, the J gene TRBJ2-2, with 10 bases that match TRBD1. V lost 5 bases to trimming and J lost 6 bases; unmatched junction nucleotides: 4. Germline V gives CDR1 SGHTS, CDR2 YDEGEE. The CDR3 totals 14 residues. The CDR3 DNA follows: TGTGCCAGCAGACTTGACAGGGGGCCCGGGGAGCTGTTTTTT. Translated, it gives CASRLDRGPGELFF.

This clone was found a few times. The chain links TRBV4-2 to TRBJ2-3; D possibly corresponds to TRBD2 (6 bases). The ends were cut back, 4 bases at V and 2 bases at J, with 13 bases in the middle. Germline V gene sequence: CDR1 LGHNA, CDR2 YNFKEQ. The CDR3 totals 15 residues. The DNA for the CDR3 is TGTGCCAGCAGCCCCTCGGTAGCGGTCACAGATACGCAGTATTTT. Translating gives CASSPSVAVTDTQYF.

A single count supports this clone. The chain combines TRBV28 with TRBJ2-1; TRBD2 matches at 11 bases. The germline V gene encodes CDR1 MDHEN and CDR2 SYDVKM. V trimming: 5 bases; J trimming: 9 bases; junction bases outside the gene matches: 9. The CDR3 runs to 15 residues. The CDR3 nucleotides are TGTGCCAGCAGTCCGTTAGCGGGGGGGTGGAGTGAGCAGTTCTTC. Protein: CASSPLAGGWSEQFF.

This clone has just one count. The rearrangement links TRBV6-2 or TRBV6-3 to TRBJ2-5; D gene ambiguous. The CDR3 contains 15 residues. Germline CDR1 MNHEY, CDR2 SVGEGT. V was pared by 2 bases and J by 2 bases, with 12 bases between. The CDR3 DNA sequence: TGTGCCAGCAGTTACCTCCGTACCGGGCAAGAGACCCAGTACTTC. Its protein is CASSYLRTGQETQYF.

V is TRBV9 and J is TRBJ2-1, with TRBD2 identical over 9 bases. The CDR3 runs 16 residues. CDR1 SGDLS and CDR2 YYNGEE come from the germline V gene. V gave up 0 bases and J gave up 4 bases; unmatched junction bases: 5. CDR3 residues: CASSVEAGGRYNEQFF. The CDR3 bases are TGTGCCAGCAGCGTAGAGGCGGGGGGGAGGTACAATGAGCAGTTCTTC.

This chain uses TRBV7-3 with TRBJ2-1, with TRBD2 matching 12 bases. Germline V gene data show CDR1 as SGHTA and CDR2 as FQGTGA. The CDR3 is 14 amino acids. V shed 5 bases and J 9 bases; nucleotides not matched to a gene: 5. The CDR3 spells CASSRQTSGGEQFF. CDR3 coding DNA: TGTGCCAGCAGCCGGCAGACTAGCGGGGGTGAGCAGTTCTTC.

J is TRBJ1-2 and V is TRBV6-1; perhaps TRBD1 as D (5 bases). V shed 1 base and J shed 5 bases, with 11 bases lying between them. This CDR3 has 14 amino acids. Germline V gene lookup returns CDR1 MNHNS and CDR2 SASEGT. This CDR3 reads CASSEGGFPYGYTF. CDR3 sequence (DNA): TGTGCCAGCAGTGAAGGGGGCTTTCCTTATGGCTACACCTTC.

The chain carries TRBV9 and TRBJ1-1; 8 positions match TRBD1. Germline V lookup: CDR1 SGDLS, CDR2 YYNGEE. The ends lost 2 bases at V and 8 bases at J; junction bases unmatched: 17. CDR3 length: 17 amino acids. CDR3 protein: CASSVYQGARGLEEAFF. In nucleotides, the CDR3 is TGTGCCAGCAGCGTTTACCAGGGGGCGAGGGGATTAGAGGAAGCTTTCTTT.

V is TRBV15 and J is TRBJ1-2; the D is unclear. Between the trimmed V and J ends, which lost 0 bases and 2 bases, there was a span of 10 bases. CDR1 and CDR2 from the germline V gene are LNHNV and YYDKDF (reference sequence). The CDR3 contains 15 residues. CDR3 nucleotides: TGTGCCACCAGCAGAGATCTAAACAGAAACTATGGCTACACCTTC. Its protein product is CATSRDLNRNYGYTF.

This clone has just a few counts. This chain uses TRBV6-4 with TRBJ2-1; TRBD2 matches 8 bases. CDR1 and CDR2 from the germline V gene are MRHNA and SNTAGT. V dropped 4 bases and J dropped 7; count of bases not matched to a gene: 3. The CDR3 loop spans 13 amino acids. CDR3 in DNA: TGTGCCAGCAGTGTTAGCGGGGAAAATGAGCAGTTCTTC. It is translated as CASSVSGENEQFF.

The chain recombines TRBV2 with TRBJ1-1, with D maybe TRBD1 (5 bases). This CDR3 comprises 15 residues. V was pared by 4 bases and J by 1 base, with 13 bases between. Germline CDR1 SNHLY, CDR2 FYNNEI. For the CDR3, the DNA is TGTGCCAGCAGTGCGGGGGTAACCGAGAACACTGAAGCTTTCTTT. It codes for CASSAGVTENTEAFF.